This T cell receptor beta chain derives from a study of neurological immune-mediated disorders. Deletions cut 0 bases from V and 2 bases from J, with 12 bases between. The germline V gene has CDR1 SGHKS and CDR2 YYEKEE (reference sequence). The CDR3 length is 16 residues. This clonotype was counted ten times or more. TCRdb processed the 5' RACE reads anew with MiXCR; each CDR3 protein has one entry. The table lists roughly 71,000 distinct CDR3 sequences, about 4% of them singletons. The sequenced sample was PBMCs. This TCR was sampled from a man younger than 40 with multiple sclerosis. J is TRBJ1-5 and V is TRBV5-5, with D possibly TRBD1 on 5 matching bases. The CDR3 bases are TGTGCCAGCAGCTTGGGGCAGGGAAATGGCAATCAGCCCCAGCATTTT. Translation gives CASSLGQGNGNQPQHF.